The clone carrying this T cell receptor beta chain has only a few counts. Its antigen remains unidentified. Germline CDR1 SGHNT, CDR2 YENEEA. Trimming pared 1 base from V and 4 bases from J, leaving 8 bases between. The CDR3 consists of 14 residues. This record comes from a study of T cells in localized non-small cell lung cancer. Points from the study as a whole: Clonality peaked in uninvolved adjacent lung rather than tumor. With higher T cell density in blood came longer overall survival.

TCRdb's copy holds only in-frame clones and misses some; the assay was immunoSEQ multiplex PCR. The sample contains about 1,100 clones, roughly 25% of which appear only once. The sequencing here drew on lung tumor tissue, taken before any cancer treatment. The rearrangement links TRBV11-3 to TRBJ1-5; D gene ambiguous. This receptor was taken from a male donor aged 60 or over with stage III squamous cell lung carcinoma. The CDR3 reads CASSLGYGNQPQHF. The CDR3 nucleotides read TGTGCCAGCAGCTTAGGTTACGGGAATCAGCCCCAGCATTTT.